This T cell receptor beta chain was identified in a study of OX40 agonist ivuxolimab in advanced cancers. Study summary: Mean age 60 years, range about 23 to 79; about 85% male. Study findings and constraints: On average, CD8+ T cells showed a greater number of expanded clones than CD4+.

Profiling relied on immunoSEQ multiplex PCR, and the TCRdb table lists in-frame clones only, not all of them. The data show approximately 61,000 clones, 87% seen once. Germline V gene lookup returns CDR1 LNHDA and CDR2 SQIVND (reference sequence). This CDR3 spans 14 amino acids. V was clipped by 6 bases and J by 4 bases, with 15 bases between them. This clone came up a few times. The antigen is not known. Autoimmune disease history or systemic immunosuppression disqualified patients. Patients had blood sampled at baseline and again on cycle 4 day 1 and cycle 7 day 1. Sequencing was performed on CD4+ or CD8+ T cells sorted from blood, taken in a trial of the OX40 agonist ivuxolimab. The J gene is TRBJ1-2, the V gene TRBV19; D not resolved. This clonotype was sampled from an adult with an advanced solid tumor such as melanoma, head and neck, liver or kidney cancer. Written as DNA, the CDR3 is TGTGCCAGTAGGCCTTGGGGAGGCGGCTATGGCTACACCTTC. This sequence encodes CASRPWGGGYGYTF.